Listed below are T cell receptor beta chains from one sample, sequenced in a study of metastatic and nonmetastatic thyroid tumors. TCRdb re-analyzed the PCR reads using MiXCR. The sample carries over 65,000 clones, 9.5% to 15% recorded once. The specimen sequenced was tumor tissue. The receptors shown here come from a female donor with papillary thyroid cancer or a benign thyroid nodule (not recorded which). Some clones in this sample may be carry-over from other donors' samples. CDR3s include the opening cysteine and the closing phenylalanine or tryptophan. The D gene is left open where the match is weak. Only some rows state a clone size, as once, few, many or a class for expanded clones.

clone_size	v_call	j_call	d_call	cdr3_aa	cdr3_nt
few	TRBV9	TRBJ1-1	-	CASSVGPNTEAFF	TGTGCCAGCAGCGTGGGGCCGAACACTGAAGCTTTCTTT
many	TRBV7-3	TRBJ2-2	-	CASARYIRDGNTGELFF	TGTGCCAGTGCTAGATACATCCGGGACGGGAACACCGGGGAGCTGTTTTTT
-	TRBV20-1	TRBJ2-7	TRBD1	CSASRSDRGYYEQYF	TGCAGTGCTAGTCGTTCCGACAGGGGCTACTACGAGCAGTACTTC
many	TRBV6-6	TRBJ2-7	-	CASSYDRGREQYF	TGTGCCAGCAGTTACGATCGGGGGCGCGAGCAGTACTTC
many	TRBV9	TRBJ2-1	TRBD1	CASSAGDSNEQFF	TGTGCCAGCAGCGCCGGGGACAGCAATGAGCAGTTCTTC
many	TRBV11-3	TRBJ1-4	TRBD1	CASSLIGTGVEKLFF	TGTGCCAGCAGCCTAATAGGGACAGGGGTTGAAAAACTGTTTTTT
many	TRBV12-3/TRBV12-4	TRBJ2-7	-	CASSRAVSYEQYF	TGTGCCAGCAGTCGCGCAGTGAGTTACGAGCAGTACTTC
many	TRBV20-1	TRBJ1-6	-	CSARDLEDSPLHF	TGCAGTGCTAGAGATCTTGAGGATTCACCCCTCCACTTT
many	TRBV20-1	TRBJ2-3	TRBD2	CSAPASGASTDTQYF	TGCAGTGCCCCGGCTAGCGGGGCTAGCACAGATACGCAGTATTTT
many	TRBV4-2	TRBJ1-2	-	CASSQDPRTLIYGYTF	TGTGCCAGCAGCCAAGATCCCCGGACACTTATCTATGGCTACACCTTC
medium-sized	TRBV6-1	TRBJ1-2	TRBD1	CATHRDRGLIIDYGYTF	TGTGCCACTCACAGGGACAGGGGCTTGATCATTGACTATGGCTACACCTTC
-	TRBV5-1	TRBJ2-2	TRBD2	CASLPAPLAANTGELFF	TGCGCCAGCCTACCCGCACCCCTAGCGGCGAACACCGGAGAGCTGTTTTTT
many	TRBV20-1	TRBJ2-1	-	CSAKPLNEQFF	TGCAGTGCTAAACCCCTCAATGAGCAGTTCTTC
many	TRBV19	TRBJ2-5	-	CASSISRETQYF	TGTGCCAGTAGTATATCGAGGGAGACCCAGTACTTC
many	TRBV6-4	TRBJ2-1	TRBD2	CASSLSGSYEQFF	TGTGCCAGCAGTCTGAGCGGGAGCTATGAGCAGTTCTTC
many	TRBV12-3/TRBV12-4	TRBJ2-7	TRBD2	CASSIGGAEQYF	TGTGCCAGCAGTATCGGGGGGGCCGAGCAGTACTTC
many	TRBV5-1	TRBJ2-3	-	CASSLDGPSTDTQYF	TGCGCCAGCAGCTTGGACGGTCCTAGCACAGATACGCAGTATTTT
few	TRBV12-3/TRBV12-4	TRBJ2-5	-	CASIFRGWQETQYF	TGTGCCAGCATCTTCAGGGGTTGGCAAGAGACCCAGTACTTC
many	TRBV12-3/TRBV12-4	TRBJ1-1	-	CASSLFPGLTEAFF	TGTGCCAGCAGTTTATTTCCGGGGCTCACTGAAGCTTTCTTT
many	TRBV2	TRBJ2-7	TRBD2	CASRTEELAGGYEQYF	TGTGCCAGCCGCACAGAAGAACTAGCGGGAGGTTACGAGCAGTACTTC
medium-sized	TRBV6-1	TRBJ1-1	-	CASSEGRSVAKNTEAFF	TGTGCCAGCAGTGAGGGCCGGAGTGTTGCCAAGAACACTGAAGCTTTCTTT
many	TRBV12-3/TRBV12-4	TRBJ1-5	TRBD1	CASTADRGFNQPQHF	TGTGCCAGCACCGCGGACAGGGGGTTCAATCAGCCCCAGCATTTT
many	TRBV27	TRBJ2-2	TRBD2	CASSPLERDSTGELFF	TGTGCCAGCAGTCCCCTCGAGCGGGATAGCACCGGGGAGCTGTTTTTT
many	TRBV12-3/TRBV12-4	TRBJ1-5	-	CAISYRGVINQPQHF	TGTGCCATCTCCTATAGGGGGGTGATCAATCAGCCCCAGCATTTT
once	TRBV20-1	TRBJ2-7	TRBD2	CSAGGGSGRFEYEQYF	TGCAGTGCTGGGGGGGGAAGCGGGAGGTTTGAGTACGAGCAGTACTTC
many	TRBV15	TRBJ1-4	-	CATSPRGGEGLEKLFF	TGTGCCACCAGCCCCCGAGGAGGGGAAGGGCTAGAAAAACTGTTTTTT
few	TRBV28	TRBJ1-6	-	CASSLRRFRLSSLHF	TGTGCCAGCAGTTTGCGACGCTTTAGGCTTTCGTCCCTCCACTTT
many	TRBV12-3/TRBV12-4	TRBJ1-2	-	CASSLENYGYTF	TGTGCCAGCAGTTTAGAGAATTATGGCTACACCTTC
many	TRBV11-2	TRBJ2-1	-	CASSPGWVSYNEQFF	TGTGCCAGCAGCCCCGGTTGGGTATCGTACAATGAGCAGTTCTTC